The 21 T cell receptor beta chains below come from one sample, sequenced in a study of metastatic and nonmetastatic thyroid tumors (dated by TCRdb to between 2020 and 2021). The protocol used for the library was PCR. Sequenced using an Illumina HiSeq 4000. TCRdb reanalyzed the raw reads on its own, using fastp at Q25 for trimming and MiXCR for clone calling, and kept in-frame beta chains. Present in this sample are about 59,000 clones, about a sixth of which were seen just once. The ten biggest clones cover about 8.4% of the sample. None of the patients had been given any treatment before thyroid surgery. Specimen: blood. The receptors stem from a male donor with papillary thyroid cancer or a benign thyroid nodule (not recorded which). Some clones in this sample may be carry-over from other donors' samples.

This clone was seen many times. In the same sample, other DNA sequences code for this CDR3. V usage is TRBV18 and J usage is TRBJ1-2; weak D call: TRBD1 (5 bases). CDR1 KGHSH and CDR2 LQKENI come from the germline V gene. The CDR3 has 15 residues. V was shortened by 5 bases and J by 5 bases, with 18 bases between the two germline ends. CDR3 DNA: TGTGCCAGCTCAACGGGGACCACACTATATTATGGCTACACCTTC. Translation: CASSTGTTLYYGYTF.

A remark on this clone: Germline and junction disagree at one end, which may indicate a read error. The V call is TRBV20-1, the J call TRBJ2-5; D is possibly TRBD1 (8 bases). The CDR3 consists of 15 residues. Germline loops: CDR1 DFQATT, CDR2 SNEGSKA (reference sequence). This chain's CDR3 is CSATGGVGVEEAQYF. The CDR3, as DNA: TGCAGTGCCACAGGGGGGGTGGGCGTGGAAGAGGCCCAGTACTTC.

This clone showed up many times. The chain recombines TRBV6-4 with TRBJ2-3; D is possibly TRBD2 (7 bases). Between the trimmed V and J ends, which lost 3 bases and 2 bases, there was a span of 18 bases. The CDR3 covers 17 residues. Germline CDR1 MRHNA, CDR2 SNTAGT. The CDR3 here is CASSEYAGAGTTDTQYF. DNA for the CDR3: TGTGCCAGCAGTGAGTATGCGGGGGCAGGGACCACAGATACGCAGTATTTT.

The chain joins TRBV30 to TRBJ1-2, with D unclear. Trimming cost V 6 bases and J 7 bases, with 15 bases left between them. CDR3 length: 12 amino acids. CDR1 GTSNPN and CDR2 SVGIG come from the germline V gene (reference sequence). The CDR3 DNA reads TGTGCCTGCACCTCCGGGTTCTCTGGCTACACCTTC. Amino acids: CACTSGFSGYTF.

This clone has only a few counts. It is likely a read error, because the conserved phenylalanine at the end of the CDR3 is missing. No DNA is shown, since the ends of the CDR3 on it are uncertain; the CDR3 is the one TCRdb lists. The rearrangement links TRBV12-3 or TRBV12-4 to TRBJ1-1. The CDR3 length is 14 residues, termini included. The CDR3 spells CASSFILVNTESFS.

This clone has at least ten counts. The rearrangement uses TRBV7-8 and TRBJ2-7; D is undetermined. V was cut by 0 bases and J by 3 bases, with 9 bases left in between. The CDR3 contains 14 residues. CDR1 is SGHVS and CDR2 is FQNEAQ in the germline V gene. The CDR3 sequence: CASSLARYSYEQYF. CDR3 bases: TGTGCCAGCAGCTTAGCAAGATATAGCTACGAGCAGTACTTC. Together with reference TRBV7-8 and TRBJ2-7, the CDR3 gives the full variable domain: GAGVSQSPRYKVAKRGQDVALRCDPISGHVSLFWYQQALGQGPEFLTYFQNEAQLDKSGLPSDRFFAERPEGSVSTLKIQRTQQEDSAVYLCASSLARYSYEQYFGPGTRLTVT.

This clone was counted many times. This rearrangement joins TRBV5-6 to TRBJ2-7, with 7 bases matching TRBD2. The V gene's germline CDR1 is SGHDT and CDR2 YYEEEE. With V trimmed by 4 bases and J by 5 bases, 9 bases remained unmatched. This CDR3 is 14 amino acids long. CDR3 in DNA: TGTGCCAGCAGCCCCACTAGCGTTAATGACGAGCAGTACGTC. As protein: CASSPTSVNDEQYV.

This clone appeared many times. V and J are TRBV20-1 and TRBJ2-1; 8 bases agree with TRBD1. Germline V lookup: CDR1 DFQATT, CDR2 SNEGSKA (reference sequence). This CDR3 is 12 amino acids long. Trimming took 4 bases from V and 10 from J; bases not matched to a gene: 6. DNA for the CDR3: TGCAGTGCTACAGGGGGCGAATCCGAGCAGTTCTTC. Its protein is CSATGGESEQFF.

This clone occurred many times. The chain couples TRBV5-1 to TRBJ2-5, with TRBD2 matching 8 bases. Germline V gene sequence: CDR1 SGHRS, CDR2 YFSETQ. With V trimmed by 4 bases and J by 5 bases, 10 bases remained unmatched. CDR3 length: 15 residues. This CDR3 is CASSPRTGGLETQYF. CDR3 DNA sequence: TGCGCCAGCAGCCCAAGAACGGGGGGGCTTGAGACCCAGTACTTC.

This clone was picked up many times. V usage is TRBV20-1 and J usage is TRBJ2-5, with 13 bases aligning to TRBD2. The germline CDR1 and CDR2 sequences are DFQATT and SNEGSKA (reference sequence). Trimming cost V 1 base and J 7 bases; bases outside gene matches: 12. The CDR3 spans 17 residues. The CDR3 coding sequence is TGCAGTGCTAGAGGAACGGGACTAGCGGGATCTCAGGGGACCCAGTACTTC. Amino acid sequence: CSARGTGLAGSQGTQYF.

Notes on this clone: The junction and the germline gene differ at one end; a read error may be behind it. This chain connects TRBV7-6 to TRBJ1-1, with unresolved D. The CDR3 length is 13 residues. Germline V CDR1 and CDR2: SGHVS, FNYEAQ. CDR3 nucleotides: TGTGCCAGCAGCTTAATCCTGAACACTGAATCTTTCTTT. Translation gives CASSLILNTESFF. The variable domain in full, completed from reference TRBV7-6 and TRBJ1-1, reads GAGVSQSPRYKVTKRGQDVALRCDPISGHVSLYWYRQALGQGPEFLTYFNYEAQQDKSGLPNDRFSAERPEGSISTLTIQRTEQRDSAMYRCASSLILNTESFFGQGTRLTVV.

The rearrangement joins TRBV5-1 to TRBJ1-1; D remains unclear. Germline CDR1 SGHRS, CDR2 YFSETQ. V shed 3 bases and J shed 7 bases, with 13 bases lying between them. CDR3 size: 13 residues. This CDR3 reads CASSYEEGIEAFF. The CDR3 DNA reads TGCGCCAGCAGCTATGAAGAGGGCATTGAAGCTTTCTTT. Based on the CDR3 plus reference TRBV5-1 and TRBJ1-1, the full variable domain is KAGVTQTPRYLIKTRGQQVTLSCSPISGHRSVSWYQQTPGQGLQFLFEYFSETQRNKGNFPGRFSGRQFSNSRSEMNVSTLELGDSALYLCASSYEEGIEAFFGQGTRLTVV.

This chain connects TRBV7-8 to TRBJ2-7; 9 bases fit TRBD1. Germline lookup yields CDR1 SGHVS and CDR2 FQNEAQ. The CDR3 totals 15 residues. With 0 bases clipped from V and 3 bases from J, the junction kept 3 bases outside the gene matches. This CDR3 is CASSLAGQGYYEQYF. The DNA of the CDR3 is TGTGCCAGCAGCTTAGCGGGACAGGGCTACTACGAGCAGTACTTC. Complete variable domain (other parts from reference TRBV7-8 and TRBJ2-7): GAGVSQSPRYKVAKRGQDVALRCDPISGHVSLFWYQQALGQGPEFLTYFQNEAQLDKSGLPSDRFFAERPEGSVSTLKIQRTQQEDSAVYLCASSLAGQGYYEQYFGPGTRLTVT.

The sample holds one count of this clone. The junction does not match germline at one end; this may be a read error. The chain joins TRBV7-6 to TRBJ2-2, with D possibly TRBD2 on 5 matching bases. This CDR3 has 16 residues. The V gene's germline CDR1 is SGHVS and CDR2 FNYEAQ. The CDR3 here is CASRLAWEGRSGELFF. As DNA, the CDR3 is TGTGCCAGCAGATTAGCGTGGGAAGGTCGGTCCGGGGAGCTGTTTTTT.

This clone appeared many times. This chain connects TRBV3-1 to TRBJ2-5; D call uncertain. This CDR3 contains 14 residues. Germline V gene lookup returns CDR1 LGHDT and CDR2 YNNKEL (reference sequence). Trimming removed 2 bases at V and 3 bases at J, with 10 bases between. The CDR3 loop is CASSQSRREETQYF. The CDR3, as DNA: TGTGCCAGCAGCCAATCTCGACGCGAAGAGACCCAGTACTTC.

This clone was counted ten times or more. The chain uses TRBV19 and TRBJ2-1; D may be TRBD2 (6 bases). V lost 4 bases, J lost 5 bases, and 9 bases lay in between. CDR1 and CDR2 from the germline V gene are LNHDA and SQIVND (reference sequence). CDR3 size: 13 residues. The CDR3 DNA sequence: TGTGCCAGTAGTACGGGGACTCACAATGAGCAGTTCTTC. As protein: CASSTGTHNEQFF. The complete variable domain, with remaining parts taken from reference TRBV19 and TRBJ2-1, reads DGGITQSPKYLFRKEGQNVTLSCEQNLNHDAMYWYRQDPGQGLRLIYYSQIVNDFQKGDIAEGYSVSREKKESFPLTVTSAQKNPTAFYLCASSTGTHNEQFFGPGTRLTVL.

This clone was picked up a small number of times. Since a much larger clone is just one base distant, this may be a read error. The rearrangement uses TRBV29-1 and TRBJ2-3; D might be TRBD2 (5 bases). The CDR3 has 16 amino acids. The V end was cut by 0 bases, the J end by 5 bases, with 18 bases between. The germline gives CDR1 SQVTM, CDR2 ANQGSEA. The CDR3 DNA is TGCAGCGTTGAAGAATGGGCGGTGCTAGCTGGAGATACGCAGTATTTT. Translating gives CSVEEWAVLAGDTQYF.

This clone was seen ten or more times. The V and J genes are TRBV11-1 and TRBJ2-2; 9 nucleotides agree with TRBD2. Germline assignment: CDR1 SGHAT and CDR2 FQDESV (reference sequence). This CDR3 is 16 amino acids long. After removal of 1 base from V and 3 bases from J, the junction contained 3 bases not matched to a gene. The CDR3 coding sequence is TGTGCCAGCAGCTTAGAGGTAGCGGGGGACACCGGGGAGCTGTTTTTT. Protein: CASSLEVAGDTGELFF.

This clone was seen repeatedly, ten times or more. The rearrangement joins TRBV2 to TRBJ2-7; 9 bases align to TRBD2. The V and J ends lost 4 bases and 9 bases, in that order; junction bases with no gene match: 16. Germline V gene data show CDR1 as SNHLY and CDR2 as FYNNEI. The CDR3 runs 16 residues. The CDR3 here is CASSVNLASGDPVQYF. CDR3 sequence (DNA): TGTGCCAGCAGTGTTAATCTGGCTAGCGGGGACCCGGTGCAGTACTTC.

This clone was picked up many times. The J gene is TRBJ2-6, the V gene TRBV15, with D hard to call. This CDR3 is 14 amino acids long. Germline V gives CDR1 LNHNV, CDR2 YYDKDF (reference sequence). With 9 bases removed from V and 3 bases from J, the gap between germline ends came to 12 bases. The chain's CDR3 is CATLKEFGANVLTF. CDR3 nucleotides: TGTGCCACTTTAAAGGAGTTTGGGGCCAACGTCCTGACTTTC.

This clone was recorded at least ten times. The chain couples TRBV4-2 to TRBJ1-3; possibly TRBD1 for D (5 bases). Trimming stripped 0 bases from V and 2 bases from J, with 17 bases between. Looked up from germline, CDR1 is LGHNA and CDR2 is YNFKEQ. The CDR3 extends over 18 amino acids. Here the CDR3 reads CASSQDFGHGVPGNTIYF. CDR3 bases: TGTGCCAGCAGCCAAGATTTCGGACACGGGGTCCCTGGAAACACCATATATTTT.